This T cell receptor beta chain was recovered during a study of shared clonotypes between healthy human individuals (dated by TCRdb to 2018 to 2020). As for the study more broadly: The cohort comprised a couple of women and a few men aged 18 to 49 years. For each donor, three plates each were used for CD4 naive and CD4 memory, two plates were used for CD8 naive, and one plate was used for CD8 memory. To estimate repertoire size and how much clonotypes are shared between individuals, the study performed deep sequencing of blood TCR repertoires from about five healthy adults. Different laboratories and diverse techniques were used to prepare libraries and sequence TCR repertoires, to increase sequencing depth and limit assay-specific biases. Leukapheresis yielded between about 0.9 and 10 billion PBMCs per donor. General findings and caveats noted by the study authors: Naive subsets generally had larger estimated clonotype richness than memory subsets did. Rarefaction of sorted-subset datasets indicated incomplete sequencing despite the large sequencing depth. Sampling was limited to blood, and TCR repertoires in tissue likely differ from TCR repertoires in blood. Clonotypes shared by all four sorted-subset donors showed higher generation probabilities than non-shared clonotypes. Pairwise subsampling indicated that sequencing depth was expected to affect the degree of clonotype sharing among donors. Sharing across several donors was observed for about 4.8% of naive CD4, over 3% of naive CD8, 2% to 2.5% of memory CD4, and about 0.38% of memory CD8 clonotypes. The genetic and exposure-history diversity represented was limited by the small number of donors.

The donors were healthy, HIV-negative adults who had no recently reported acute infections or vaccinations. All donors were Caucasian adults living in Nashville, Tennessee, USA. CD4+ T cells were enriched through magnetic negative selection, after which naive cells were positively selected on CD45RA and the remaining negative fraction served as the memory subset. Blood was obtained by leukapheresis, after which PBMCs were separated by Ficoll-Histopaque density gradient centrifugation and cryopreserved in liquid nitrogen vapor phase. Purity and quantity of every magnetically sorted T cell population were checked by analytical flow cytometry. Genomic DNA was isolated from each sorted fraction and quantified by UV absorbance on a Nanodrop 2000c. Using the deep immunoSEQ assay, multiplex PCR amplified TCR CDR3 regions from genomic DNA. Extracted genomic DNA from each cell subset was spread evenly across all wells of several immunoSEQ 96-well plates, with each plate serving as a replicate. For sorted subsets, each replicate PCR was loaded with approximately 190 ng genomic DNA, equivalent to 30,000 or so T cell genomes. Purified libraries were measured with a Qubit 3.0 fluorometer, size-checked on a Bioanalyzer 2100, and measured again with the KAPA Library Quantification kit. Every immunoSEQ 96-well plate was sequenced on a separate single-read 150-cycle Illumina NextSeq 550 flow cell. The study's processing was this. Because the immunoSEQ output held only junctional sequences and lacked quality scores, the filtering could not match the filtering applied to full-length reads. To assign V/J genes and CDR3, sequences were annotated against IMGT germline references using PyIR, a Python wrapper for IgBLAST v1.9. Reads were removed for weak V/J assignments (E-value above 1e-6), missing CDR3, stop codons, out-of-frame junctions, or ambiguous translated residues. V3J clonotypes were defined as sequences sharing an identical inferred V gene, J gene, and CDR3 amino acid sequence. To compute the percentage overlap between repertoires, the number of shared unique clonotypes was divided by the size of the smaller repertoire. RTK rarefaction, the Chao1 estimator, and Recon v2.1 estimates of unobserved clonotypes were used to assess repertoire richness. OLGA was used to compute generation probabilities for all TCRbeta clonotypes that the gDNA method yielded from a few donors. TCRdb provides this immuneACCESS table in a form limited to in-frame rearrangements. Some clones are lacking; in checked studies, under half of them reflect an unresolved V gene, and why the rest are absent is not known. That table furnishes V, J and clone size, whereas the DNA furnished D and trimming. This sample is represented by some 1 million clones; 65% to 80% of them were singletons. The ten largest clones capture approximately 1.3% of the sample.

On this clone: The antigen it recognizes is unknown. There are no base qualities to consult, and no much larger clone falls within one base.

Sequences LNHDA (CDR1) and SQIVND (CDR2) are obtained from the germline V gene (reference sequence). V is pruned by 5 bases and J by 0 bases, leaving 7 bases of the junction without a gene match. Spanning cysteine to phenylalanine, the CDR3 consists of 18 amino acids. Just the 54-base CDR3 DNA is kept, in frame starting at base 1. The sequence was obtained from a man aged 18-30 years in good health. The rearranged segments are TRBV19 and TRBJ2-1, with TRBD2 identical over 13 junction bases. Sequencing was carried out using memory CD4+ T cells sorted from blood. The cell subset or site label for this specimen denotes: CD45RA-negative fraction. The CDR3 amino acid sequence is: CASSPGGLAGSSYNEQFF. The DNA sequence is TGTGCCAGTAGTCCTGGGGGACTAGCGGGGAGCTCCTACAATGAGCAGTTCTTC.